These 26 T cell receptor beta chains share one sample of origin, sequenced in a study of shared clonotypes between healthy human individuals. Here immunoSEQ multiplex PCR was the method, and the copy in TCRdb shows in-frame clones only, minus some. Among hundreds of thousands of clones listed, about 96% were seen once. In the naive CD8 group, cells lacked CD45RO and were positively selected for CCR7, so terminally differentiated effector memory CD45RA+ cells were left out. Sequenced material: naive CD8+ T cells sorted from blood. These receptors were taken from a woman aged 25 to 39 in good health.

This clone has a single count. The chain links TRBV27 to TRBJ1-1; TRBD1 aligns across 9 bases. V gave up 5 bases and J gave up 1 base; unmatched junction bases: 5. The CDR3 totals 15 residues. Germline CDR1 is MNHEY and CDR2 is SMNVEV (reference sequence). In DNA, the CDR3 is TGTGCCAGCAGTGCGGCGACAGGGGGGAACACTGAAGCTTTCTTT. Amino acids: CASSAATGGNTEAFF.

V gene TRBV5-6 combines with J gene TRBJ2-7; D remains unclear. The CDR3 contains 15 residues. CDR1 and CDR2 (germline): SGHDT, YYEEEE. V lost 2 bases to trimming and J lost 2 bases, with 14 bases between them. CDR3 region: CASSFLNNEAYEQYF. Here the CDR3 DNA reads TGTGCCAGCAGCTTCTTGAATAATGAAGCCTACGAGCAGTACTTC.

The gene calls are TRBV7-6 and TRBJ1-4; D is perhaps TRBD1 (5 bases). The CDR3 loop spans 19 amino acids. Trimming cost V 5 bases and J 6 bases, with 28 bases left between them. CDR1 and CDR2 from the germline V gene are SGHVS and FNYEAQ. The CDR3 DNA reads as TGTGCCAGCAGCCCACAGGCGGAAGGCCTGGTGGGTTTTGATGAAAAACTGTTTTTT. It translates to CASSPQAEGLVGFDEKLFF.

The J gene is TRBJ1-1, the V gene TRBV19; D may be TRBD1 (5 bases). In germline, CDR1 is LNHDA, CDR2 SQIVND (reference sequence). CDR3 length equals 16 residues. V lost 0 bases and J 3 bases, leaving 14 bases between the germline ends. The CDR3 protein is CASSIDAEGMDTEAFF. The CDR3, as DNA: TGTGCCAGTAGTATAGATGCCGAGGGGATGGACACTGAAGCTTTCTTT.

The table lists this clone with a count of one. CDR3: CASSISTDGSGNTIYF. The CDR3, as DNA: TGTGCCAGTAGTATATCGACGGATGGCTCTGGAAACACCATATATTTT. The V and J genes are TRBV19 and TRBJ1-3, with D hard to call. Trimming removed 2 bases from V and 0 bases from J, with 11 bases in between. The V gene's germline CDR1 is LNHDA and CDR2 SQIVND (reference sequence). The CDR3 has 16 amino acids.

V and J are TRBV5-4 and TRBJ2-5; the match to TRBD1 covers 8 bases. CDR3 length equals 14 residues. The V gene's germline CDR1 is SGHNT and CDR2 YYREEE (reference sequence). Unmatched junction bases numbered 4, after V lost 4 bases and J lost 2 bases. The CDR3: CASSPRTGQETQYF. CDR3 bases: TGTGCCAGCAGCCCGCGGACAGGGCAAGAGACCCAGTACTTC.

In this sample, this clone turned up a few times. V usage is TRBV7-8 and J usage is TRBJ2-2; D is possibly TRBD1 or TRBD2 (5 bases each). V lost 9 bases and J lost 6, with 14 bases in between. Per germline, CDR1 SGHVS and CDR2 FQNEAQ. The CDR3 covers 13 residues. In DNA form, the CDR3 reads TGTGCCAGTGGGACCCCCACGGCCGGGGAGCTGTTTTTT. Translating gives CASGTPTAGELFF.

The V and J genes are TRBV2 and TRBJ2-7; 14 bases align to TRBD2. CDR3 length equals 14 residues. Germline V gene lookup returns CDR1 SNHLY and CDR2 FYNNEI. The trim removed 7 bases at V and 13 bases at J, leaving 12 bases unmatched. CDR3 nucleotides: TGTGCCAGCATCCCCATGGGACTAGCGGGAGAGGATTACTTC. Translation: CASIPMGLAGEDYF.

The genes are TRBV27 and TRBJ1-1; D remains unclear. The CDR3 consists of 14 residues. The V end lost 5 bases, the J end lost 1 base, and 11 bases lay between the germline ends. Germline V lookup: CDR1 MNHEY, CDR2 SMNVEV (reference sequence). DNA of the CDR3: TGTGCCAGCAGTCTGACACTGGGGAACACTGAAGCTTTCTTT. Translation: CASSLTLGNTEAFF.

The CDR3 DNA sequence: TGTGCCAGTAGTATAGCCCTCCCCGGGGAGCTGTTTTTT. Residues: CASSIALPGELFF. This rearrangement joins TRBV19 to TRBJ2-2; D gene unclear. CDR1 LNHDA and CDR2 SQIVND come from the germline V gene (reference sequence). V was shortened by 1 base and J by 6 bases, with 6 bases between the two germline ends. This CDR3 contains 13 residues.

This chain links TRBV19 with TRBJ1-1; D call uncertain. Germline assignment: CDR1 LNHDA and CDR2 SQIVND (reference sequence). This CDR3 has 13 amino acids. V was pared by 4 bases and J by 0 bases, with 6 bases between. CDR3 nucleotides: TGTGCCAGTAGTAGGGGATTGAACACTGAAGCTTTCTTT. Amino acids: CASSRGLNTEAFF.

The genes are TRBV27 and TRBJ1-1; no clear D gene. Per germline, CDR1 MNHEY and CDR2 SMNVEV (reference sequence). CDR3 size: 15 residues. Trimming stripped 0 bases from V and 11 bases from J, with 19 bases between. The CDR3 coding sequence is TGTGCCAGCAGTTTATCCCCTCTTTTTCCCGGGGAGGCTTTCTTT. Encoded protein: CASSLSPLFPGEAFF.

The J gene is TRBJ2-1, the V gene TRBV5-4, with 10 positions matching TRBD2. V shed 0 bases and J 10 bases; nucleotides not matched to a gene: 10. The germline CDR1 and CDR2 sequences are SGHNT and YYREEE (reference sequence). The CDR3 is 16 residues long. The CDR3 reads CASSLGSGRYGGEQFF. The CDR3 DNA reads as TGTGCCAGCAGCTTGGGTAGCGGGAGGTATGGGGGCGAGCAGTTCTTC.

The CDR3 DNA reads TGTGCCAGCAGCGACGGGACAGGGGGCTATGAGCAGTTCTTC. It encodes CASSDGTGGYEQFF. J is TRBJ2-1 and V is TRBV9; the match to TRBD1 covers 12 bases. CDR3 length: 14 amino acids. V lost 3 bases and J lost 8; bases outside the gene matches: 3. Germline CDR1 reads SGDLS; CDR2 reads YYNGEE.

The V and J genes are TRBV5-4 and TRBJ2-7, with D perhaps matching TRBD1 or TRBD2 (5 bases each). Germline V gene data show CDR1 as SGHNT and CDR2 as YYREEE (reference sequence). This CDR3 contains 15 residues. V was cut by 0 bases and J by 3 bases, with 13 bases left in between. This CDR3 is CASSLVGTLGYEQYF. Here the CDR3 DNA reads TGTGCCAGCAGCTTGGTAGGGACCCTCGGCTACGAGCAGTACTTC.

A note on this clone: This sample includes further DNA sequences coding for the same CDR3. J is TRBJ2-2 and V is TRBV4-1; no firm D call. This CDR3 spans 14 amino acids. V gave up 1 base and J gave up 1 base, with 4 bases separating them. Germline lookup yields CDR1 MGHRA and CDR2 YSYEKL. DNA of the CDR3: TGCGCCAGCAGCCAAGTGGGGAACACCGGGGAGCTGTTTTTT. Its protein product is CASSQVGNTGELFF.

The chain links TRBV19 to TRBJ2-1, with D uncertain. Trimming cost V 1 base and J 0 bases, with 10 bases left between them. This CDR3 spans 16 amino acids. Per germline, CDR1 LNHDA and CDR2 SQIVND (reference sequence). CDR3 DNA: TGTGCCAGTAGTATAGTTCCGGCGGTCTCCTACAATGAGCAGTTCTTC. Amino acids: CASSIVPAVSYNEQFF. The full variable domain, its missing parts supplied by reference TRBV19 and TRBJ2-1, is DGGITQSPKYLFRKEGQNVTLSCEQNLNHDAMYWYRQDPGQGLRLIYYSQIVNDFQKGDIAEGYSVSREKKESFPLTVTSAQKNPTAFYLCASSIVPAVSYNEQFFGPGTRLTVL.

This clone was seen only once. The J gene is TRBJ2-7, the V gene TRBV6-5; 8 bases are a match to TRBD2. The CDR3 contains 15 residues. Unmatched junction bases numbered 7, after V lost 6 bases and J lost 0 bases. Per germline, CDR1 MNHEY and CDR2 SVGAGI. Here the CDR3 reads CASSPTGGLSYEQYF. The CDR3 DNA is TGTGCCAGCAGCCCGACGGGGGGGCTCTCCTACGAGCAGTACTTC.

The chain recombines TRBV27 with TRBJ1-4; TRBD1 aligns across 8 bases. The CDR3 runs 14 residues. Germline V gives CDR1 MNHEY, CDR2 SMNVEV (reference sequence). After removal of 5 bases from V and 7 bases from J, the junction contained 6 bases not matched to a gene. CDR3 nucleotides: TGTGCCAGCAGTGGCCGGGACAGGAGTGAAAAACTGTTTTTT. Its translation is CASSGRDRSEKLFF.

V gene TRBV28 combines with J gene TRBJ2-7, with unresolved D. Per the germline V gene, CDR1 is MDHEN and CDR2 is SYDVKM. V lost 3 bases and J 3 bases, leaving 12 bases between the germline ends. The CDR3 loop spans 14 amino acids. DNA of the CDR3: TGTGCCAGCAGTTTCGGAGACGGATTCTACGAGCAGTACTTC. Residues: CASSFGDGFYEQYF.

Concerning this clone: Other DNA sequences in the sample encode the same CDR3. The chain employs TRBV9 and TRBJ2-1; no reliable D call. Trimming stripped 2 bases from V and 2 bases from J, with 5 bases between. The germline CDR1 and CDR2 sequences are SGDLS and YYNGEE. The CDR3 totals 13 residues. CDR3 DNA: TGTGCCAGCAGCGTTCCCCCCTACAATGAGCAGTTCTTC. Residues: CASSVPPYNEQFF.

V is TRBV27 and J is TRBJ2-7, with TRBD1 as a possible D gene (6 bases). This CDR3 comprises 12 residues. Germline assignment: CDR1 MNHEY and CDR2 SMNVEV (reference sequence). Trimming left V 6 bases short and J 6 bases short, with 12 bases between. The CDR3 protein is CASRQGRGEQYF. CDR3 DNA: TGTGCCAGCAGACAGGGACGGGGCGAGCAGTACTTC.

The chain uses TRBV2 and TRBJ2-3, with 9 bases fitting TRBD2. The CDR3 consists of 14 residues. Trimming removed 6 bases from V and 5 bases from J; junction bases left unmatched: 6. Germline values: CDR1 SNHLY, CDR2 FYNNEI. For the CDR3, the DNA is TGTGCCAGCAGACCGGGACTAGCTGAAGATACGCAGTATTTT. It specifies CASRPGLAEDTQYF.

The V call is TRBV29-1, the J call TRBJ1-2; D perhaps matches TRBD1 (5 bases). Trimming cost V 2 bases and J 8 bases, with 15 bases left between them. The CDR3 runs to 13 residues. Germline V gives CDR1 SQVTM, CDR2 ANQGSEA. CDR3 DNA: TGCAGCGTTGAAAGCGGAGGGGAGAAGGGCTACACCTTC. Its translation: CSVESGGEKGYTF.

This rearrangement joins TRBV5-4 to TRBJ2-7; no clear D gene. Looked up from germline, CDR1 is SGHNT and CDR2 is YYREEE (reference sequence). The CDR3 covers 14 residues. Trimming took off 0 bases at V and 2 bases at J, with 9 bases between the two ends. CDR3 in amino acids: CASSLEYRAYEQYF. CDR3 nucleotides: TGTGCCAGCAGCTTGGAATACAGAGCCTACGAGCAGTACTTC.

J is TRBJ2-2 and V is TRBV19, with TRBD2 matching over 7 bases. This CDR3 has 16 amino acids. Germline-derived CDR1 and CDR2 are LNHDA and SQIVND (reference sequence). With 8 bases clipped from V and 9 bases from J, the junction kept 18 bases outside the gene matches. The CDR3 bases are TGTGCCAGTTCAAGTACTCCTTGGGGGACTACTAGGGAGCTGTTTTTT. Amino acids: CASSSTPWGTTRELFF.